These T cell receptor beta chains were read from a single sample in a study of blood T cell repertoires in COVID-19. Sequencing was performed with immunoSEQ multiplex PCR; in TCRdb, only in-frame clones are kept and a portion is missing. The table lists 53,000 or so clones, about 80% of them singletons. The sequencing sample was made of peripheral blood. The source is a human donor in a cohort sampled during active COVID-19. The CDR3 runs from the conserved cysteine through the conserved F or W. Each record gives: CDR3 protein, CDR3 DNA, V gene, D gene, J gene, clone size. D genes are given only for firm matches. For some rows the clone size is stated as once, few or many, or as a class when expanded; others skip it.

CASSFGEGTEAFF,TGTGCCAGCAGTTTCGGGGAGGGCACTGAAGCTTTCTTT,TRBV27,.,TRBJ1-1,few
CSASSGGPETQYF,TGCAGTGCTAGTTCGGGGGGGCCGGAGACCCAGTACTTC,TRBV20-1,TRBD2,TRBJ2-5,.
CASSLEGSAGVNEQFF,TGTGCCAGCAGCTTGGAGGGGTCCGCGGGGGTCAATGAGCAGTTCTTC,TRBV11-1,TRBD2,TRBJ2-1,.
CASRDGVSYEQYF,TGTGCCAGCAGGGACGGGGTCTCCTACGAGCAGTACTTC,TRBV7-9,.,TRBJ2-7,.
CASSFRRAGENGELFF,TGCGCCAGCAGCTTCAGGCGGGCGGGAGAGAACGGGGAGCTGTTTTTT,TRBV5-1,TRBD2,TRBJ2-2,.
CASSEALPGLAGFLYEQYF,TGTGCCAGCAGTGAAGCGCTTCCCGGTCTAGCGGGTTTCCTTTACGAGCAGTACTTC,TRBV2,TRBD2,TRBJ2-7,.
CASSDQGGPNQPQHF,TGTGCCAGCAGCGACCAGGGGGGTCCCAATCAGCCCCAGCATTTT,TRBV7-9,TRBD1,TRBJ1-5,.
CASSEGGRQSTYEQYF,TGTGCCAGCAGCGAAGGGGGCAGGCAATCGACCTACGAGCAGTACTTC,TRBV6-2/TRBV6-3,TRBD1,TRBJ2-7,.
CSAEYLDLQETQYF,TGCAGCGCTGAGTACCTGGACTTGCAAGAGACCCAGTACTTC,TRBV29-1,.,TRBJ2-5,once
CASSPPGLRAGGGYEQYF,TGTGCCAGCAGCCCACCCGGACTGCGTGCCGGAGGTGGGTACGAGCAGTACTTC,TRBV7-2,.,TRBJ2-7,.
CASSPGQNTGELFF,TGTGCCAGCTCACCAGGACAGAACACCGGGGAGCTGTTTTTT,TRBV18,.,TRBJ2-2,.
CASSPQGKGQETQYF,TGTGCCAGCAGTCCGCAGGGAAAGGGCCAAGAGACCCAGTACTTC,TRBV28,.,TRBJ2-5,.
CASSVGPVGTGELMETQYF,TGTGCCAGCAGCGTAGGCCCTGTCGGGACAGGGGAATTAATGGAGACCCAGTACTTC,TRBV9,TRBD1,TRBJ2-5,.
CAGRVSNNSPLHF,TGTGCCGGGAGGGTCTCGAATAATTCACCCCTCCACTTT,TRBV2,.,TRBJ1-6,.
CASSKHDRESYEQYF,TGTGCCAGCAGCAAACATGACAGGGAATCCTACGAGCAGTACTTC,TRBV21-1,.,TRBJ2-7,.
CASSRFGGGTEAFF,TGTGCCAGCAGCCGGTTTGGGGGAGGCACTGAAGCTTTCTTT,TRBV2,.,TRBJ1-1,.
CASSIVGTGAWQPQHF,TGTGCCAGTAGTATAGTAGGGACAGGGGCTTGGCAGCCCCAGCATTTT,TRBV19,TRBD1,TRBJ1-5,once
CASSLGQGAEAFF,TGTGCCAGCAGCTTAGGTCAGGGGGCCGAAGCTTTCTTT,TRBV7-9,TRBD1,TRBJ1-1,few
CASSFGEVPEQYF,TGTGCCAGCAGTTTTGGTGAGGTCCCGGAGCAGTACTTC,TRBV12-3/TRBV12-4,.,TRBJ2-7,.
CATWGIGTDTQYF,TGTGCCACTTGGGGCATTGGCACAGATACGCAGTATTTT,TRBV18,.,TRBJ2-3,.
CASSLSPDTNTEAFF,TGTGCCAGCAGCTTATCGCCAGATACAAACACTGAAGCTTTCTTT,TRBV7-2,.,TRBJ1-1,.
CASSFTHTGELFF,TGTGCCAGCAGCTTCACACATACCGGGGAGCTGTTTTTT,TRBV7-2,.,TRBJ2-2,few
CASRFAENTGELFF,TGTGCCAGCAGATTTGCAGAGAACACCGGGGAGCTGTTTTTT,TRBV6-5,.,TRBJ2-2,.
CAWSGTSRITEAFF,TGTGCCTGGAGCGGGACATCTAGGATCACTGAAGCTTTCTTT,TRBV30,.,TRBJ1-1,.
CASTPQRGYGYTF,TGTGCCAGCACACCGCAGAGGGGGTATGGCTACACCTTC,TRBV27,.,TRBJ1-2,.
CASSPKRGYQETQYF,TGTGCCAGCAGCCCAAAACGCGGGTACCAAGAGACCCAGTACTTC,TRBV3-1/TRBV3-2,.,TRBJ2-5,once
CASSLGQDYFGEQYF,TGTGCCAGCAGCTTAGGCCAGGACTATTTCGGAGAGCAGTACTTC,TRBV13,.,TRBJ2-7,.
CASSLGTAGGYEQYF,TGCGCCAGCAGCTTGGGAACAGCGGGGGGCTACGAGCAGTACTTC,TRBV5-1,TRBD2,TRBJ2-7,.
CASSVRWSETEAFF,TGTGCCAGCAGCGTCCGGTGGAGTGAGACTGAAGCTTTCTTT,TRBV5-6,.,TRBJ1-1,.
CASSAGLGSTDTQYF,TGCGCCAGCAGTGCGGGACTAGGAAGCACAGATACGCAGTATTTT,TRBV5-1,TRBD2,TRBJ2-3,once
CSVGGGGADTQYF,TGCAGCGTTGGCGGGGGAGGTGCAGATACGCAGTATTTT,TRBV29-1,TRBD2,TRBJ2-3,.
CASSQDPGVMEQYF,TGCGCCAGCAGCCAAGATCCGGGGGTGATGGAGCAGTACTTC,TRBV4-3,.,TRBJ2-7,.
CASSPGQGQGYEQYF,TGTGCCAGCAGCCCTGGGCAGGGTCAAGGCTACGAGCAGTACTTC,TRBV3-1/TRBV3-2,.,TRBJ2-7,many
CASSSYRYGYTF,TGTGCCAGCAGCTCCTACCGGTATGGCTACACCTTC,TRBV7-6,.,TRBJ1-2,.
CASSILAGGPNEQYF,TGTGCCAGTAGTATCCTAGCGGGAGGGCCCAACGAGCAGTACTTC,TRBV19,TRBD2,TRBJ2-7,.
CATSASGQGNTIYF,TGTGCCACCAGCGCCTCGGGACAGGGAAACACCATATATTTT,TRBV24-1,TRBD1,TRBJ1-3,once
CSARSGVGETQYF,TGCAGCGCCCGGAGCGGGGTCGGGGAGACCCAGTACTTC,TRBV29-1,TRBD2,TRBJ2-5,.
CSVVILATYTDTQYF,TGCAGCGTTGTAATACTAGCCACCTACACAGATACGCAGTATTTT,TRBV29-1,.,TRBJ2-3,.
CASSYRTSGYNEQFF,TGTGCCAGCAGTTACAGGACTAGCGGCTACAATGAGCAGTTCTTC,TRBV6-2/TRBV6-3,TRBD2,TRBJ2-1,.
CASSQVRGSGELFF,TGCGCCAGCAGCCAAGTGCGGGGATCCGGGGAGCTGTTTTTT,TRBV4-3,.,TRBJ2-2,.
CSVEGEGTEAFF,TGCAGCGTGGAGGGGGAGGGTACTGAAGCTTTCTTT,TRBV29-1,.,TRBJ1-1,.
CASSLRTGAYNEQFF,TGTGCCAGCAGCTTAAGGACAGGAGCCTACAATGAGCAGTTCTTC,TRBV7-2,TRBD1,TRBJ2-1,.
CASTAGLAGGRDTQYF,TGTGCCAGCACCGCCGGGCTAGCGGGAGGGAGGGATACGCAGTATTTT,TRBV28,TRBD2,TRBJ2-3,once
CASSPLTGQGKTEAFF,TGTGCCAGCAGTCCTTTGACGGGACAGGGGAAAACTGAAGCTTTCTTT,TRBV28,TRBD1,TRBJ1-1,.
CASSEQVQETQYF,TGTGCCTCCAGCGAACAGGTTCAAGAGACCCAGTACTTC,TRBV11-2,.,TRBJ2-5,.
CASSLEIQGPHNTIYF,TGTGCCAGCAGCTTAGAAATACAGGGTCCTCATAACACCATATATTTT,TRBV5-6,.,TRBJ1-3,.
CASLRGGRGGELFF,TGTGCCAGCCTTCGGGGGGGACGTGGCGGGGAGCTGTTTTTT,TRBV3-1/TRBV3-2,TRBD2,TRBJ2-2,.
CASSLNGGVGQPQHF,TGTGCCAGCAGCTTAAACGGGGGAGTGGGTCAGCCCCAGCATTTT,TRBV7-2,.,TRBJ1-5,.
CASSSTGEGNQPQHF,TGTGCCAGCAGCTCAACAGGGGAAGGGAATCAGCCCCAGCATTTT,TRBV6-2/TRBV6-3,TRBD1,TRBJ1-5,.
CASSGRTKLNTGELFF,TGTGCCAGCAGCGGGAGGACAAAACTGAACACCGGGGAGCTGTTTTTT,TRBV13,.,TRBJ2-2,.
CASRRPGQGRTDTQYF,TGTGCCAGCAGAAGGCCGGGACAGGGGAGGACAGATACGCAGTATTTT,TRBV7-9,TRBD1,TRBJ2-3,.
CASSLVLSSDTQYF,TGTGCCAGCAGTTTAGTACTATCATCAGATACGCAGTATTTT,TRBV27,.,TRBJ2-3,.
CAISDRSGGNEQFF,TGTGCCATCAGTGATCGGAGCGGGGGGAATGAGCAGTTCTTC,TRBV10-3,TRBD2,TRBJ2-1,few
CASSLGQTYEQYF,TGTGCCAGCAGCCTAGGACAAACCTACGAGCAGTACTTC,TRBV9,.,TRBJ2-7,.
CSVSIQGLNTEAFF,TGCAGCGTTTCTATACAGGGGCTGAACACTGAAGCTTTCTTT,TRBV29-1,TRBD1,TRBJ1-1,.